The source of this T cell receptor beta chain is a study of response to subunit inactivated influenza vaccine. From the RT-PCR reads, TCRdb called clonotypes with MiXCR, one entry per CDR3 protein. The sample records around 850,000 distinct CDR3 sequences, approximately 17% being singletons. This clonotype showed up just a few times. Its specificity is unknown. This CDR3 is 14 amino acids long. Germline V gene lookup returns CDR1 SGHTA and CDR2 FQGNSA. Trimming left V 5 bases short and J 3 bases short, with 13 bases between. Findings and caveats of the study: Each seasonal flu vaccination may recruit only limited new T cells, authors suggested.

The chain combines TRBV7-2 with TRBJ2-5, with D perhaps assigned TRBD1 or TRBD2 (5 bases each). The TCR was taken from a man aged 45-65 years who received an inactivated influenza vaccine. Sequencing used PBMCs from blood, obtained roughly 5 days after vaccination. The CDR3 nucleotides read TGTGCCAGCAGCCCGAGAGGGGCAAAAGAGACCCAGTACTTC. Translating it yields CASSPRGAKETQYF.